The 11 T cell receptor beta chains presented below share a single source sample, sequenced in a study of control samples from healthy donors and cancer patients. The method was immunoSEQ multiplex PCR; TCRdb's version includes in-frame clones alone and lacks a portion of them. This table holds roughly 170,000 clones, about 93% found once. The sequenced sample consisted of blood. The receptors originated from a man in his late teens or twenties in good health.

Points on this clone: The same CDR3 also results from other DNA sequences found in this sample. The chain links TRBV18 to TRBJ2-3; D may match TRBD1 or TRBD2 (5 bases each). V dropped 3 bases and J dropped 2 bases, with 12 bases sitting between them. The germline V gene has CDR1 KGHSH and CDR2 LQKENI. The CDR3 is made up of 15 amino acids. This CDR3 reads CASSPGLANTDTQYF. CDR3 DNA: TGTGCCAGCTCACCGGGGCTAGCCAACACAGATACGCAGTATTTT.

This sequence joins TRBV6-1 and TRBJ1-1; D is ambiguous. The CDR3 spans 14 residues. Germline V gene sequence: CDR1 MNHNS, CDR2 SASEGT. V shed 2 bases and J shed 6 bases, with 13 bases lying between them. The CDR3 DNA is TGTGCCAGCAGTGAACGAGTTCAGCGTCCTGAAGCTTTCTTT. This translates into CASSERVQRPEAFF.

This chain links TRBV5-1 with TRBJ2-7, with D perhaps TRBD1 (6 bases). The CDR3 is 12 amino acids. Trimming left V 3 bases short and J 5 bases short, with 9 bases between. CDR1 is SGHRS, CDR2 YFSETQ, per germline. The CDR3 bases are TGCGCCAGCAGCTGGGACAACAACGAGCAGTACTTC. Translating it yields CASSWDNNEQYF.

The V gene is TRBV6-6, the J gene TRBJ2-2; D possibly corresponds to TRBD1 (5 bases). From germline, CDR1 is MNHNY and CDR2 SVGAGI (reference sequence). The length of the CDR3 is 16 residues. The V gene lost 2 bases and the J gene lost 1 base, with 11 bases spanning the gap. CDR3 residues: CASSYGAELNTGELFF. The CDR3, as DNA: TGTGCCAGCAGTTACGGGGCGGAGTTGAACACCGGGGAGCTGTTTTTT.

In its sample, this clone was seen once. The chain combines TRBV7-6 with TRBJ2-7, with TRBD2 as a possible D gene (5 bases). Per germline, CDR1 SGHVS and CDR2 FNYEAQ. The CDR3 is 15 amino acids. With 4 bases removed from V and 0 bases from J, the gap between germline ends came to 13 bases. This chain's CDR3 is CASSSGGASSYEQYF. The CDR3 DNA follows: TGTGCCAGCAGCTCCGGAGGAGCTAGCTCCTACGAGCAGTACTTC.

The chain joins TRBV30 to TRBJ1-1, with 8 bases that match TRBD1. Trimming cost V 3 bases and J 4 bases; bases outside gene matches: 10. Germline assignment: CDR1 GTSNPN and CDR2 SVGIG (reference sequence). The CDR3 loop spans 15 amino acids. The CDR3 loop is CAWSTGTGIGTEAFF. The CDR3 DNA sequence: TGTGCCTGGAGCACCGGGACAGGCATCGGCACTGAAGCTTTCTTT.

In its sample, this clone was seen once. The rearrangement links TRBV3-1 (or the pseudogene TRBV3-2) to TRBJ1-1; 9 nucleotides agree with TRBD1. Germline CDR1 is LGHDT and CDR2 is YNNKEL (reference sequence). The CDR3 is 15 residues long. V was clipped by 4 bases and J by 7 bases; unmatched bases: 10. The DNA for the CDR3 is TGTGCCAGCAGCCTTCCGACAGGGGGAAAAGGTGAAGCTTTCTTT. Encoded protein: CASSLPTGGKGEAFF.

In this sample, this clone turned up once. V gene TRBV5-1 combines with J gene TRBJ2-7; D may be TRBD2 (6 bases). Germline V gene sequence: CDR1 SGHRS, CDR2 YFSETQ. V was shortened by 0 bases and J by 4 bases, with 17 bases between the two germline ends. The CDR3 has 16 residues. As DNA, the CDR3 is TGCGCCAGCAGCTTGGCCACAGCCTCGGGAGTATACGAGCAGTACTTC. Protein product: CASSLATASGVYEQYF.

CDR3 coding DNA: TGTGCCAGCAGCTTAGAGGGGGCTGGTAATTCACCCCTCCACTTT. The encoded protein is CASSLEGAGNSPLHF. The rearrangement uses TRBV7-3 and TRBJ1-6, with TRBD1 matching over 7 bases. Germline V gene data show CDR1 as SGHTA and CDR2 as FQGTGA. V trimming: 2 bases; J trimming: 6 bases; junction bases outside the gene matches: 4. The CDR3 extends over 15 amino acids.

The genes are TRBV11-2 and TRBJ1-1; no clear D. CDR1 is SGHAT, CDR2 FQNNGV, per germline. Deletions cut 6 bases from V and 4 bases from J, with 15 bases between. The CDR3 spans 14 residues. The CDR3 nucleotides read TGTGCCAGCAGTCGAGGACCGACGGCCACTGAAGCTTTCTTT. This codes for CASSRGPTATEAFF.

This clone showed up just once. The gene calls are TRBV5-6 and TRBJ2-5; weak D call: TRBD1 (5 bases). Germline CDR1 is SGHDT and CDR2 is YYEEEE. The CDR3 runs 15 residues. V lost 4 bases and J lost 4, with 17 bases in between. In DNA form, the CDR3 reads TGTGCCAGCAGCGTAAAGACAGCCCTGGGAGAGACCCAGTACTTC. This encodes CASSVKTALGETQYF.